The next 29 T cell receptor beta chains were all read from a single sample in a study of cytomegalovirus exposure and HLA in healthy donors listed by TCRdb under 2017. To prepare the library, the immunoSEQ multiplex PCR assay was applied. The multiplex PCR relied on a mix of 60 forward primers for TCR Vbeta segments and 13 reverse primers for TCR Jbeta segments. Imported from immuneACCESS, the table was reduced by TCRdb to in-frame sequences with V and J called. These copies leave out some clones; in studies compared against another copy, an unresolved V gene accounts for under half, and the cause of the remainder is not known. This sample is represented by around 120,000 clones; 65% to 90% of them were singletons. In total, the top ten clones hold about 0.7% of the sample. Sequencing input: PBMCs. These TCRs come from a young man in good health and CMV-seronegative.

This chain links TRBV14 with TRBJ1-3, with no clear D. This CDR3 contains 16 residues. Trimming took 0 bases from V and 0 from J, leaving 9 bases between them. Germline loops: CDR1 SGHDN, CDR2 FVKESK. CDR3 residues: CASSQEMLYSGNTIYF. In nucleotides, the CDR3 is TGTGCCAGCAGCCAAGAAATGCTCTACTCTGGAAACACCATATATTTT.

This sequence joins TRBV7-9 and TRBJ2-7, with 7 bases aligning to TRBD1. The CDR3 is 14 residues long. The V and J ends lost 5 bases and 4 bases, in that order; junction bases with no gene match: 8. CDR1 is SEHNR, CDR2 FQNEAQ, per germline (reference sequence). CDR3 sequence: CASSTTGDGYEQYF. The DNA for the CDR3 is TGTGCCAGCAGCACCACAGGGGATGGGTACGAGCAGTACTTC.

The chain joins TRBV6-6 to TRBJ2-7, with 8 bases aligning to TRBD1. The CDR3 sequence is 14 residues long. Germline CDR1 MNHNY, CDR2 SVGAGI (reference sequence). V shed 4 bases, J shed 4 bases, and the junction held 6 bases outside the gene matches. The CDR3 bases are TGTGCCAGCAGTTTTCAGGGGACAGGTTACGAGCAGTACTTC. It specifies CASSFQGTGYEQYF.

This CDR3 is CASSLADQFRGNEQFF. The CDR3 nucleotides read TGCGCCAGCAGCTTGGCGGACCAGTTTCGGGGTAATGAGCAGTTCTTC. The chain employs TRBV5-1 and TRBJ2-1; possibly TRBD2 for D (5 bases). Germline V gene data show CDR1 as SGHRS and CDR2 as YFSETQ. The CDR3 length is 16 residues. Trimming removed 0 bases at V and 7 bases at J, with 17 bases between. Looking up the rest from reference TRBV5-1 and TRBJ2-1 gives the full variable domain: KAGVTQTPRYLIKTRGQQVTLSCSPISGHRSVSWYQQTPGQGLQFLFEYFSETQRNKGNFPGRFSGRQFSNSRSEMNVSTLELGDSALYLCASSLADQFRGNEQFFGPGTRLTVL.

The genes are TRBV5-1 and TRBJ2-7; a possible D gene is TRBD2 (5 bases). CDR1 and CDR2 from the germline V gene are SGHRS and YFSETQ. The CDR3 runs 13 residues. V was shortened by 0 bases and J by 3 bases, with 7 bases between the two germline ends. DNA for the CDR3: TGCGCCAGCAGCTTGGAGGGAGACTACGAGCAGTACTTC. Its protein is CASSLEGDYEQYF.

In its sample, this clone was seen a few times. The chain carries TRBV5-6 and TRBJ1-5; 7 nucleotides agree with TRBD1. The V gene end was trimmed by 4 bases and the J gene end by 8 bases; junction bases not matched to a gene: 12. Per the germline V gene, CDR1 is SGHDT and CDR2 is YYEEEE. The CDR3 has 15 residues. The CDR3 spells CASSERQGKGEPQHF. The CDR3 DNA sequence: TGTGCCAGCAGCGAACGACAGGGCAAAGGGGAGCCCCAGCATTTT. The whole variable domain, filled in from reference TRBV5-6 and TRBJ1-5, reads DAGVTQSPTHLIKTRGQQVTLRCSPKSGHDTVSWYQQALGQGPQFIFQYYEEEERQRGNFPDRFSGHQFPNYSSELNVNALLLGDSALYLCASSERQGKGEPQHFGDGTRLSIL.

This sequence joins TRBV7-2 and TRBJ1-2; D possibly corresponds to TRBD1 (6 bases). Per germline, CDR1 SGHTA and CDR2 FQGNSA. Between the trimmed V and J ends, which lost 5 bases and 1 base, there was a span of 11 bases. The CDR3 is made up of 14 amino acids. The CDR3 protein is CASSEYRVNYGYTF. The DNA of the CDR3 is TGTGCCAGCAGCGAGTACAGGGTTAACTATGGCTACACCTTC.

The V call is TRBV2, the J call TRBJ2-2; no clear D gene. Germline CDR1 SNHLY, CDR2 FYNNEI. The V end was cut by 6 bases, the J end by 0 bases, with 11 bases between. This CDR3 region has 15 residues. CDR3 amino acids: CASRTGRSNTGELFF. As DNA, the CDR3 is TGTGCCAGCAGGACCGGCAGGTCGAACACCGGGGAGCTGTTTTTT.

This clone was counted once. V gene TRBV7-9 combines with J gene TRBJ1-1, with D unresolved. This CDR3 is built from 15 residues. Trimming left V 5 bases short and J 8 bases short, with 21 bases between. From germline, CDR1 is SEHNR and CDR2 FQNEAQ (reference sequence). CDR3 loop: CASSPRRAGGLEAFF. In nucleotides, the CDR3 is TGTGCCAGCAGCCCACGTCGAGCCGGCGGACTAGAAGCTTTCTTT.

The chain employs TRBV29-1 and TRBJ2-3; 12 positions match TRBD2. V gave up 5 bases and J gave up 6 bases; unmatched junction bases: 12. This CDR3 is built from 16 residues. The germline gives CDR1 SQVTM, CDR2 ANQGSEA. The CDR3 spells CSVSFGLAGRADTQYF. Written as DNA, the CDR3 is TGCAGCGTTTCATTCGGACTAGCGGGGAGAGCGGATACGCAGTATTTT.

This clone has a handful of counts. The chain recombines TRBV7-8 with TRBJ1-6, with 7 bases matching TRBD1. Germline V gives CDR1 SGHVS, CDR2 FQNEAQ. V gave up 5 bases and J gave up 6 bases; unmatched junction bases: 7. This CDR3 comprises 15 residues. CDR3: CASSVRQGPNSPLHF. In DNA form, the CDR3 reads TGTGCCAGCAGCGTACGACAGGGTCCTAATTCACCCCTCCACTTT.

This chain uses TRBV6-5 with TRBJ2-7; 13 nucleotides match TRBD2. The CDR3 runs to 12 residues. Germline-derived CDR1 and CDR2 are MNHEY and SVGAGI. V gave up 2 bases and J gave up 11 bases; unmatched junction bases: 0. The CDR3, as DNA: TGTGCCAGCAGTTACGGGACTAGCGGGGAGTACTTC. This gives the protein CASSYGTSGEYF.

For this clone: Relative to the germline gene, one junction end is altered; a read error may explain this. The chain combines TRBV7-9 with TRBJ1-1; D is uncertain. CDR3 length: 12 amino acids. Germline V lookup: CDR1 SEHNR, CDR2 FQNEAQ (reference sequence). The CDR3 DNA is TGTTCCAGCAGCTTAGTGTCCACAGAAGCTTTCTTT. Its translation is CSSSLVSTEAFF.

The chain couples TRBV10-3 to TRBJ1-1, with 8 bases identical to TRBD1. The V and J ends lost 6 bases and 8 bases, in that order; junction bases with no gene match: 11. The CDR3 is 14 residues long. The germline V gene encodes CDR1 ENHRY and CDR2 SYGVKD. This CDR3 reads CAISRDRMGPEAFF. In nucleotides, the CDR3 is TGTGCCATCAGCCGGGACAGGATGGGCCCCGAAGCTTTCTTT.

The chain joins TRBV19 to TRBJ2-3; TRBD2 agrees at 12 bases. Germline V lookup: CDR1 LNHDA, CDR2 SQIVND (reference sequence). The CDR3 totals 16 residues. After removal of 7 bases from V and 2 bases from J, the junction contained 7 bases not matched to a gene. CDR3 sequence reads: CASTPTSGGFTDTQYF. The CDR3 DNA reads as TGTGCCAGTACCCCGACTAGCGGGGGTTTCACAGATACGCAGTATTTT.

The rearrangement uses TRBV25-1 and TRBJ2-1, with TRBD2 as a possible D gene (7 bases). The CDR3 length is 17 residues. V was shortened by 3 bases and J by 5 bases, with 20 bases between the two germline ends. Germline V gives CDR1 MGHDK, CDR2 SYGVNS. As DNA, the CDR3 is TGTGCCAGCAGTGATATTGGGACGGGGGGCGCCGACAATGAGCAGTTCTTC. Translating gives CASSDIGTGGADNEQFF. Drawing the rest from reference TRBV25-1 and TRBJ2-1, the complete variable domain is EADIYQTPRYLVIGTGKKITLECSQTMGHDKMYWYQQDPGMELHLIHYSYGVNSTEKGDLSSESTVSRIRTEHFPLTLESARPSHTSQYLCASSDIGTGGADNEQFFGPGTRLTVL.

The chain joins TRBV6-5 to TRBJ2-5; TRBD2 matches 13 bases. This CDR3 contains 13 residues. Germline trimming cut 7 bases from V and 10 bases from J; bases unmatched to any gene: 6. Looked up from germline, CDR1 is MNHEY and CDR2 is SVGAGI. The CDR3 reads CASTTSGGRSQYF. The CDR3 DNA follows: TGTGCCAGCACGACTAGCGGGGGGCGTAGCCAGTACTTC.

This clone was found a few times. The rearrangement uses TRBV4-3 and TRBJ1-6; no clear D gene. Germline CDR1 LGHNA, CDR2 YSLEER. V lost 3 bases, J lost 7 bases, and 13 bases lay in between. CDR3 length: 15 residues. The CDR3 loop is CASSQQVRVNSPLHF. The CDR3 DNA reads TGCGCCAGCAGCCAGCAGGTCCGAGTCAATTCACCCCTCCACTTT.

The gene calls are TRBV6-5 and TRBJ1-2; weak D call: TRBD1 (6 bases). The CDR3 is 15 residues long. Trimming left V 5 bases short and J 1 base short, with 14 bases between. Looked up from germline, CDR1 is MNHEY and CDR2 is SVGAGI. This CDR3 reads CASSPPGGRNYGYTF. The CDR3 DNA reads as TGTGCCAGCAGTCCCCCCGGGGGGCGTAACTATGGCTACACCTTC.

The genes are TRBV5-4 and TRBJ1-2; 7 nucleotides match TRBD1. From germline, CDR1 is SGHNT and CDR2 YYREEE (reference sequence). Trimming removed 0 bases from V and 3 bases from J; junction bases left unmatched: 5. The CDR3 covers 15 residues. CDR3 loop: CASSLGTGVDYGYTF. DNA of the CDR3: TGTGCCAGCAGCTTGGGAACAGGGGTGGACTATGGCTACACCTTC. The whole variable domain, remainder taken from reference TRBV5-4 and TRBJ1-2, is ETGVTQSPTHLIKTRGQQVTLRCSSQSGHNTVSWYQQALGQGPQFIFQYYREEENGRGNFPPRFSGLQFPNYSSELNVNALELDDSALYLCASSLGTGVDYGYTFGSGTRLTVV.

The CDR3 loop reads CSAVTGGINQPQHF. The CDR3 bases are TGCAGCGCCGTGACAGGGGGGATCAATCAGCCCCAGCATTTT. The gene calls are TRBV29-1 and TRBJ1-5; 9 bases align to TRBD1. Germline trimming cut 7 bases from V and 3 bases from J; bases unmatched to any gene: 7. CDR1 and CDR2 (germline): SQVTM, ANQGSEA. CDR3 length equals 14 residues.

The chain carries TRBV30 and TRBJ1-3; TRBD1 agrees at 9 bases. In germline, CDR1 is GTSNPN, CDR2 SVGIG (reference sequence). Trimming at V came to 1 base and at J to 3 bases, leaving 7 bases not matched to a gene. The CDR3 spans 16 residues. This CDR3 reads CAWSGGTGLGGNTIYF. CDR3 nucleotide sequence: TGTGCCTGGAGTGGGGGGACAGGGCTAGGTGGAAACACCATATATTTT.

The chain employs TRBV6-5 and TRBJ2-7, with 9 positions matching TRBD1. This CDR3 has 15 residues. CDR1 MNHEY and CDR2 SVGAGI come from the germline V gene. The J segment lost 2 bases and the V segment lost 2 bases, leaving 4 bases of the junction unmatched. The chain's CDR3 is CASSYKGQGTYEQYF. CDR3 DNA: TGTGCCAGCAGTTACAAAGGACAGGGGACCTACGAGCAGTACTTC.

This clone has a handful of counts. The rearrangement uses TRBV6-6 and TRBJ1-1, with 8 bases that match TRBD1. Germline CDR1 MNHNY, CDR2 SVGAGI (reference sequence). V lost 0 bases to trimming and J lost 4 bases; unmatched junction nucleotides: 4. The CDR3 spans 15 residues. The CDR3 nucleotides are TGTGCCAGCAGTTACTCGAAACAGGGGGGCACTGAAGCTTTCTTT. This gives the protein CASSYSKQGGTEAFF.

The V gene is TRBV10-3, the J gene TRBJ1-1; 7 bases are shared with TRBD1. Germline V gives CDR1 ENHRY, CDR2 SYGVKD. Trimming removed 10 bases from V and 5 bases from J; junction bases left unmatched: 7. There are 12 residues in the CDR3. The CDR3 region is CATGDSRTEAFF. The CDR3, as DNA: TGTGCCACGGGGGACAGCCGAACTGAAGCTTTCTTT.

The chain joins TRBV7-9 to TRBJ2-7; D call uncertain. CDR1 and CDR2 (germline): SEHNR, FQNEAQ (reference sequence). The CDR3 sequence is 15 residues long. The V and J ends lost 1 base and 1 base respectively, with 11 bases between them. DNA for the CDR3: TGTGCCAGCAGCTTAGAAGGTGGCGGATCCTACGAGCAGTACTTC. Amino acid sequence: CASSLEGGGSYEQYF.

V and J are TRBV19 and TRBJ2-7, with a tentative D call TRBD2 (7 bases). V dropped 8 bases and J dropped 5 bases, with 19 bases sitting between them. CDR1 is LNHDA and CDR2 is SQIVND in the germline V gene (reference sequence). The CDR3 covers 14 residues. CDR3 in DNA: TGTGCCAGTCCCAGGGGACTAACGAGGGACGAGCAGTACTTC. Protein product: CASPRGLTRDEQYF.

This clone is a singleton in its sample. One end of the junction is discordant with germline, which a read error may explain. This chain uses TRBV10-3 with TRBJ1-1; 9 bases align to TRBD1. The CDR3 has 14 amino acids. Germline-derived CDR1 and CDR2 are ENHRY and SYGVKD. For the CDR3, the DNA is TGTGCCATCACCAACATGGACAGGGGCTTTGAACCTTTCTTT. It translates to CAITNMDRGFEPFF.

The chain links TRBV27 to TRBJ1-6, with D uncertain. The germline V gene encodes CDR1 MNHEY and CDR2 SMNVEV (reference sequence). The length of the CDR3 is 16 residues. V was trimmed by 4 bases and J by 2 bases, leaving 12 bases between them. This CDR3 is CASSSRGPAYNSPLHF. The CDR3 DNA is TGTGCCAGCAGTTCCAGAGGCCCTGCCTATAATTCACCCCTCCACTTT.